These 10 T cell receptor beta chains came from one sample sequenced in a study of blood T cell repertoires in COVID-19. Here immunoSEQ multiplex PCR was the method, and the copy in TCRdb shows in-frame clones only, minus some. The table lists some 240,000 clones, over 75% of them singletons. The material sequenced was peripheral blood. These receptors originate from a human donor in a cohort sampled during active COVID-19.

V usage is TRBV5-1 and J usage is TRBJ1-2; D perhaps matches TRBD1 (6 bases). Germline V gene sequence: CDR1 SGHRS, CDR2 YFSETQ. The V gene lost 0 bases and the J gene lost 2 bases, with 11 bases spanning the gap. The CDR3 is 15 amino acids. CDR3 in DNA: TGCGCCAGCAGCTTGGCTGCAGGGGCGAACTATGGCTACACCTTC. Its translation: CASSLAAGANYGYTF. The full variable domain, in which reference TRBV5-1 and TRBJ1-2 provide the parts outside the CDR3, is KAGVTQTPRYLIKTRGQQVTLSCSPISGHRSVSWYQQTPGQGLQFLFEYFSETQRNKGNFPGRFSGRQFSNSRSEMNVSTLELGDSALYLCASSLAAGANYGYTFGSGTRLTVV.

The CDR3 region is CASSTGTGSNTQYF. CDR3 DNA sequence: TGTGCCAGCAGTACCGGGACAGGTTCAAATACGCAGTATTTT. The V and J genes are TRBV6-5 and TRBJ2-3; 8 bases map to TRBD1. This CDR3 has 14 amino acids. Germline lookup yields CDR1 MNHEY and CDR2 SVGAGI. Losses at the gene ends were 5 bases for V and 7 bases for J; bases not matched to a gene: 8.

The chain joins TRBV2 to TRBJ2-3; weak D call: TRBD1 (6 bases). This CDR3 is 14 amino acids long. Germline V gives CDR1 SNHLY, CDR2 FYNNEI. V was trimmed by 6 bases and J by 0 bases, leaving 10 bases between them. The CDR3 bases are TGTGCCAGCAGCGCCGACAGGAGCACAGATACGCAGTATTTT. This encodes CASSADRSTDTQYF. Drawing the rest from reference TRBV2 and TRBJ2-3, the complete variable domain is EPEVTQTPSHQVTQMGQEVILRCVPISNHLYFYWYRQILGQKVEFLVSFYNNEISEKSEIFDDQFSVERPDGSNFTLKIRSTKLEDSAMYFCASSADRSTDTQYFGPGTRLTVL.

This sequence joins TRBV5-6 and TRBJ2-4; TRBD2 matches at 10 bases. The V gene end was trimmed by 3 bases and the J gene end by 4 bases; junction bases not matched to a gene: 10. Germline V CDR1 and CDR2: SGHDT, YYEEEE. The CDR3 is made up of 17 amino acids. CDR3 in amino acids: CASSSNLAGALKNIQYF. The CDR3 DNA follows: TGTGCCAGCAGCTCTAATCTAGCGGGGGCCTTAAAAAACATTCAGTACTTC. Full variable domain (missing parts from reference TRBV5-6 and TRBJ2-4): DAGVTQSPTHLIKTRGQQVTLRCSPKSGHDTVSWYQQALGQGPQFIFQYYEEEERQRGNFPDRFSGHQFPNYSSELNVNALLLGDSALYLCASSSNLAGALKNIQYFGAGTRLSVL.

The chain links TRBV11-2 to TRBJ2-1; 11 bases are a match to TRBD2. The CDR3 consists of 14 residues. The junction had 7 bases not matched to a gene; V was cut back by 6 bases and J by 9 bases. Per germline, CDR1 SGHAT and CDR2 FQNNGV. In nucleotides, the CDR3 is TGTGCCAGCAGTCAAACTAGCGGGAGAGGTGAGCAGTTCTTC. Translating gives CASSQTSGRGEQFF.

The chain uses TRBV2 and TRBJ2-2; TRBD2 matches 8 bases. V shed 6 bases, J shed 6 bases, and the junction held 6 bases outside the gene matches. Germline V gene sequence: CDR1 SNHLY, CDR2 FYNNEI. CDR3 length: 14 amino acids. CDR3 region: CASRVAGSAGELFF. CDR3 nucleotides: TGTGCCAGCAGAGTAGCGGGGTCAGCCGGGGAGCTGTTTTTT.

Only one count was recorded for this clone. The chain recombines TRBV5-1 with TRBJ2-1; a possible D gene is TRBD1 (5 bases). CDR1 and CDR2 (germline): SGHRS, YFSETQ. V lost 0 bases and J 0 bases, leaving 16 bases between the germline ends. The CDR3 consists of 18 residues. DNA for the CDR3: TGCGCCAGCAGCTTGGCAACCTCGCGCAGGGCCTCCTACAATGAGCAGTTCTTC. Protein product: CASSLATSRRASYNEQFF.

The chain recombines TRBV7-2 with TRBJ1-6; unclear D gene. V was shortened by 4 bases and J by 5 bases, with 15 bases between the two germline ends. Germline CDR1 SGHTA, CDR2 FQGNSA. This CDR3 is 16 amino acids long. This CDR3 is CASSSAGPGNNSPLHF. For the CDR3, the DNA is TGTGCCAGCAGCTCAGCAGGTCCGGGGAATAATTCACCCCTCCACTTT. The variable domain in full, completed from reference TRBV7-2 and TRBJ1-6, reads GAGVSQSPSNKVTEKGKDVELRCDPISGHTALYWYRQSLGQGLEFLIYFQGNSAPDKSGLPSDRFSAERTGGSVSTLTIQRTQQEDSAVYLCASSSAGPGNNSPLHFGNGTRLTVT.

This sequence joins TRBV2 and TRBJ2-1; 8 bases match TRBD1. V lost 4 bases, J lost 5 bases, and 1 base stayed unmatched. Germline V gene data show CDR1 as SNHLY and CDR2 as FYNNEI. The CDR3 contains 13 residues. DNA of the CDR3: TGTGCCAGCAGTGGGACAGGGAACAATGAGCAGTTCTTC. Amino acids: CASSGTGNNEQFF.

The CDR3, as DNA: TGCGCCAGCAGCCGATCCGGGACAGTGATTGGTAATGAGCAGTTCTTC. It encodes CASSRSGTVIGNEQFF. V gene TRBV5-1 combines with J gene TRBJ2-1, with TRBD1 matching 7 bases. Germline CDR1 and CDR2: SGHRS and YFSETQ. This CDR3 is built from 16 residues. V was pared by 4 bases and J by 7 bases, with 14 bases of the junction left unmatched.